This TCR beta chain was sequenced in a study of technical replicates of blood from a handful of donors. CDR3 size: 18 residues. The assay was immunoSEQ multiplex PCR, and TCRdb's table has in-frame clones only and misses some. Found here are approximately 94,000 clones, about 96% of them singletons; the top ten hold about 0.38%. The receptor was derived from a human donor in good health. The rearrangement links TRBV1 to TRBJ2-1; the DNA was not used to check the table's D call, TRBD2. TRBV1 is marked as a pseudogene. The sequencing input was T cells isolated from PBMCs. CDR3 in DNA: TGCACCAGCAGCCCTCCGGGACTACCCCTAAAATTCTACAATGAGCAGTTCTTC. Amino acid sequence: CTSSPPGLPLKFYNEQFF.